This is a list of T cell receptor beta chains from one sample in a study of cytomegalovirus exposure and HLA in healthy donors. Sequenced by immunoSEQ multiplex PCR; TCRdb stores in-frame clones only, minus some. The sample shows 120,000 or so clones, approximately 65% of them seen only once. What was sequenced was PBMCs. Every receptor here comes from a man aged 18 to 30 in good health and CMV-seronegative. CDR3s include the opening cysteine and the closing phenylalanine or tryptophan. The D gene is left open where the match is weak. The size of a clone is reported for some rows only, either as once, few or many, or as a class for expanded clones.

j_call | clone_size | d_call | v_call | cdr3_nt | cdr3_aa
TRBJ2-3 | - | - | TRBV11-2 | TGTGCCAGCAGCTTCAACATTCTCACAGATACGCAGTATTTT | CASSFNILTDTQYF
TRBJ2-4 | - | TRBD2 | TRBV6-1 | TGTGCCAGCAGCCGGGGGGGTGACTTAGGCATTCAGTACTTC | CASSRGGDLGIQYF
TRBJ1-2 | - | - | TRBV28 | TGTGCCAGCACACCGTCTCCTACGGGGTGGGTGGACTATGGCTACACCTTC | CASTPSPTGWVDYGYTF
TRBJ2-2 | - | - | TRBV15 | TGTGCCACCAGCAGGACAGCCGTGAGGACCGGGGAGCTGTTTTTT | CATSRTAVRTGELFF
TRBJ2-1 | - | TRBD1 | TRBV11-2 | TGTGCCAGCAGCTTGACGGACAGGGTCTGGTCTGAGCAGTTCTTC | CASSLTDRVWSEQFF
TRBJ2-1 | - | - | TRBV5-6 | - | CASSWGVGTGMVF
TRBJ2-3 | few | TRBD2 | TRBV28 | TGTGCCAGCAGGCGGGAGGGCACAGATACGCAGTATTTT | CASRREGTDTQYF
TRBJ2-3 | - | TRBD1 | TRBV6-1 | TGTGCCAGCAGTGAAACCACAGGGGGCACAGATACGCAGTATTTT | CASSETTGGTDTQYF
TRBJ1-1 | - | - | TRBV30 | TGTGCCTGGATGCGGGGGCCGGAAGCTTTCTTT | CAWMRGPEAFF
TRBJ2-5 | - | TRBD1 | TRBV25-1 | TGTGCCAGCAGTGAAGCCAGGGGGATATCAGAGACCCAGTACTTC | CASSEARGISETQYF
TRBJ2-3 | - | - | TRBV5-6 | TGTGCCAGCAGCTGGGCCCTCCGCACAGATACGCAGTATTTT | CASSWALRTDTQYF
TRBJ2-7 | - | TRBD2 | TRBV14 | TGTGCCAGCAGCCTAGCGGGGTTCTACGAGCAGTACTTC | CASSLAGFYEQYF
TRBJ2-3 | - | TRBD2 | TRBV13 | TGTGCCAGCAGTATGACTAGCGGGAGGCCAACGGTAAGGCAGTATTTT | CASSMTSGRPTVRQYF
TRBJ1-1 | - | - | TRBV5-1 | TGCGCCAGCAGCCTGCTTCAGGGCGACACTGAAGCTTTCTTT | CASSLLQGDTEAFF
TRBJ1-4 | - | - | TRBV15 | TGTGCCACCGGCAGAGATCGGTGGGGGCCCCGGGAAAAACTGTTTTTT | CATGRDRWGPREKLFF
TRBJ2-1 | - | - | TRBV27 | TGTGCCAGCACCGAGACAGGATTTGTAGATGAGCAGTTCTTC | CASTETGFVDEQFF
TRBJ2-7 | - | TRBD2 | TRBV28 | TGTGCCAGCAGCCTCTTGCGGGAGAGCGAGCAGTACTTC | CASSLLRESEQYF
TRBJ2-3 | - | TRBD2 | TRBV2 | TGTGCCAGCAGTGAATTTACTAGCGGGAGACGTACGCAGTATTTT | CASSEFTSGRRTQYF
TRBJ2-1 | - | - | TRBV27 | TGTGCCAGCAGTTTAGCTACAGTATACAATGAGCAGTTCTTC | CASSLATVYNEQFF
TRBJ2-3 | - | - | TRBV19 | TGTGCCAGTAGTTCCGGGGGTCCTAGCACAGATACGCAGTATTTT | CASSSGGPSTDTQYF
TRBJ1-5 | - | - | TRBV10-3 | TGTGCCATCAGGGGCAGGGAGGATCAGCCCCAGCATTTT | CAIRGREDQPQHF
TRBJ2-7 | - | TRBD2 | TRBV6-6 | TGTGCCAGCAGCTGGCTAGCGGGTCCCTCCTACGAGCAGTACTTC | CASSWLAGPSYEQYF
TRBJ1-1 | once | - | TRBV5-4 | TGTGCTCTCGAGGGGGGGCAAAAGAACACTGAAGCTTTCTTT | CALEGGQKNTEAFF
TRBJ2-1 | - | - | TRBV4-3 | TGCGCCAGCAGCCAAGATCGCACTTACAATGAGCAGTTCTTC | CASSQDRTYNEQFF
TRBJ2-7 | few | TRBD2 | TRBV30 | TGTGCCTGGGGTTCCGGGACTAGTACCGAGCAGTACTTC | CAWGSGTSTEQYF
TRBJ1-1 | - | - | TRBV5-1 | TGCGCCAGCAGCTTGATCGATGGCGCGGGAACTTCTGAAGCTTTCTTT | CASSLIDGAGTSEAFF
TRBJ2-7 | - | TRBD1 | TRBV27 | TGTGCCAGCAGTTACAACAGGGGGCGCCTTGTCTACGAGCAGTACTTC | CASSYNRGRLVYEQYF
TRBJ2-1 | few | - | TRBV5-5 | TGTGCCAGCAGCCTTGCTAGGGGTGGCACCGACAATGAGCAGTTCTTC | CASSLARGGTDNEQFF
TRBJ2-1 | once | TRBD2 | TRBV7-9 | TGTGCCAGCAGCTTAGTACAGCGGGGAAACAATGAGCAGTTCTTC | CASSLVQRGNNEQFF
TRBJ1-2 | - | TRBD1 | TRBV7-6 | TGTGCCAGCAGCTTAGTAGCAGGGGGCGGGGCAGAAGGCTACACCTTC | CASSLVAGGGAEGYTF
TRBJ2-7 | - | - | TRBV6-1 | TGTGCCAGCAGTGAAGGGACACCAGGCTACGAGCAGTACTTC | CASSEGTPGYEQYF
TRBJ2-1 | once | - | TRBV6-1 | TGTGCCAGCAGTGAATTACATCTTGCCAGGCAGTTCTTC | CASSELHLARQFF
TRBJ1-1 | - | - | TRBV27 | TGTGCCAGCAGAGGGGTAGGTAGCAGGACAATTGAAGCTTTCTTT | CASRGVGSRTIEAFF
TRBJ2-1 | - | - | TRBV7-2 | TGTGCCAGCAGCCCCCCGTTGGAGCCGCGTGAGCAGTTCTTC | CASSPPLEPREQFF
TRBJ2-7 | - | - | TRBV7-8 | TGTGCCAGCAGCTTATGGGGTACAGGAGTCTACGAGCAGTACTTC | CASSLWGTGVYEQYF
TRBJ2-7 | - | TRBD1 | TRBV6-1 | TGTGCCAGCAAGAGGACAGGGGGCTACGAGCAGTACTTC | CASKRTGGYEQYF
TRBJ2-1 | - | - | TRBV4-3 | TGCGCCAGCAGCCAACAGCTGGCGGAGAACTACAATGAGCAGTTCTTC | CASSQQLAENYNEQFF
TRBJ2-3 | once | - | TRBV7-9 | TGTGCCAGCAGCTTAGTTCCGCAGTCGGATACGCAGTATTTT | CASSLVPQSDTQYF
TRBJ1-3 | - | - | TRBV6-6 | TGTGCCAGCAGTATCGGGACAACCTCTGGAAACACCATATATTTT | CASSIGTTSGNTIYF
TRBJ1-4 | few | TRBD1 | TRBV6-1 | TGTGCCAGCAGTGAATTTTTTGGGGACAGGGGGTGCAGGCGGTTTTTT | CASSEFFGDRGCRRFF
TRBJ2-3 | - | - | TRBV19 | TGTGCCAGTAGACGGCCGGGAGATACGCAGTATTTT | CASRRPGDTQYF
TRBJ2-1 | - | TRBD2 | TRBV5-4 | TGTGCCAGCAGAATTACTAGCGCCAATGAGCAGTTCTTC | CASRITSANEQFF
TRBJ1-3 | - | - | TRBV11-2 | TGTGCCAGCAGCTCGTTGAACACAGCATCGAGCTCTGGAAACACCATATATTTT | CASSSLNTASSSGNTIYF
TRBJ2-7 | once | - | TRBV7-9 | TGTGCCAGCAGCTCCCCATCGGACAGACTGGGCGAGCAGTACTTC | CASSSPSDRLGEQYF
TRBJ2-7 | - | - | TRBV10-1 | TGCGCCAGCAGCGCACAGCTAAGCCGGGAGCAGTACTTC | CASSAQLSREQYF
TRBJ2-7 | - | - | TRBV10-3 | TGTGCCATCAGTGACCCCCCTAGGAGTGCGGTCTCCTACGAGCAGTACTTC | CAISDPPRSAVSYEQYF
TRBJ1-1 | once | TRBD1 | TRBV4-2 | TGTGCCAGCAGCCAAAGCTTCAGGGGGCGTAGGGCTGAAGCTTTCTTT | CASSQSFRGRRAEAFF
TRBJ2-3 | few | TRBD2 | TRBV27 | TGTGCCAGCAGTTTGCGGGGGACTAGCACAGATACGCAGTATTTT | CASSLRGTSTDTQYF
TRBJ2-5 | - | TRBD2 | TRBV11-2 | TGTGCCAGCAGCTTAGATCGACCTAGCGGGAGATTAGGAGAGACCCAGTACTTC | CASSLDRPSGRLGETQYF
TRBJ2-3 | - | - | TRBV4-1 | TGCGCCAGCAGCCAAGGGCCAACCGGCACAGATACGCAGTATTTT | CASSQGPTGTDTQYF
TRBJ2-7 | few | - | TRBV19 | TGTGCCAGTAGTAGACGGGACACAGGCTCCTACGAGCAGTACTTC | CASSRRDTGSYEQYF
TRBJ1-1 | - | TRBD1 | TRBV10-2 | TGCGCCAGCAGTATCGGACAGGGTAAAGCTTTCTTT | CASSIGQGKAFF
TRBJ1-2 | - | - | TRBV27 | TGTGCCAGCAGTTTATTATCCGGGATTTCTGGCTACACCTTC | CASSLLSGISGYTF
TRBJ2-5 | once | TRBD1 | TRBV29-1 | TGCAGCGGGACAGGGAGAGAGACCCAGTACTTC | CSGTGRETQYF
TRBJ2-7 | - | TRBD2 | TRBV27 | TGTGCCAGCAGGAAGCTAGCGGGTACATACGAGCAGTACTTC | CASRKLAGTYEQYF
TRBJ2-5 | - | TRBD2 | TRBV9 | TGTGCCAGCTCCCGATCCCCCCGGGCGGGGGTAGGGGAGACCCAGTACTTC | CASSRSPRAGVGETQYF
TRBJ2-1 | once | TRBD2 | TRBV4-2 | TGTGCCAGCAGCTTCCGACATGGAGCGGGGGGGGATAGCTCCTACAATGAGCAGTTCTTC | CASSFRHGAGGDSSYNEQFF
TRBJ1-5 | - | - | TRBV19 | TGTGCCAGTAGTATAGGGGAAGGGGTTCGGCAGCCCCAGCATTTT | CASSIGEGVRQPQHF
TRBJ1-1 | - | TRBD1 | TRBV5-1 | TGCGCCAGCACCGGACAGGAGAACACTGAAGCTTTCTTT | CASTGQENTEAFF